The T cell receptor beta chain under discussion was sequenced for a study of OX40 agonist ivuxolimab in advanced cancers. Autoimmune disease history or systemic immunosuppression meant exclusion. Blood sampling took place at baseline, cycle 4 day 1, and cycle 7 day 1. TCRdb's table, derived via immunoSEQ multiplex PCR, lists solely in-frame clones and lacks some. The sample holds fewer than 70,000 clones; approximately 86% are singletons and the top ten take 2% to 2.5%. Findings and caveats of the study: At 0.1 to 3.0 mg/kg and by week 6, CD4+ and CD8+ T cells in the blood had expanded clonally. Among the least clonally expanded were partial responders at 0.1-3.0 mg/kg.

A remark on this clone: What it binds is not known. A junction end diverges from the germline sequence, so it may reflect a read error.

Germline loops: CDR1 KGHSH, CDR2 LQKENI. The length of the CDR3 is 15 residues. The receptor was derived from an adult with an advanced solid tumor such as melanoma, head and neck, liver or kidney cancer. The chain has TRBV18 and TRBJ2-1; D remains unclear. The material was CD4+ or CD8+ T cells sorted from blood, obtained in a trial of the OX40 agonist ivuxolimab. The CDR3 region is CASSLRVLAYTEQFF. Here the CDR3 DNA reads TGTGCCAGCTCCCTACGGGTCCTCGCCTACACTGAGCAGTTCTTC.